This T cell receptor (beta chain) was retrieved from a study of cytomegalovirus exposure and HLA in healthy donors (dated by TCRdb to 2015 to 2018). General notes on the study: An earlier analysis of approximately 600 of the donors reported about 250 Gb of sequence data and 117 million unique TCR beta sequences from 150 million to 200 million T cells. Along with the approximately 670-subject first cohort, a separate validation cohort of around 110 different subjects was used. Typing coverage varied by locus: 629-630 donors for A, B, C, DRB1 and DQB1; 522 for DQA1; 600 to 610 for DPA1; approximately 450 for DPB1. All discovery cohort repertoires had been generated on a single sequencing platform. The aim of the study was to test whether cataloging public T cell receptors could identify signatures of past pathogen exposure. Of the roughly 410 genotyped donors, less than 90% were placed in the genetic ancestry cluster associated with self-reported Caucasian donors. A later analysis re-examined previously published TCR beta repertoires from 600 to 700 donors and added high-resolution HLA genotyping to investigate patterns of TCR occurrence. A later genetic analysis used genome-wide SNP genotypes for about 65% of the 666 donors, treating that subset as a discovery cohort. Donor age, sex, ethnicity and CMV serostatus were collected together with the repertoire data. An earlier analysis of more than 450 of the donors used high-throughput TCR beta sequencing to judge whether each TCR beta V gene segment behaved as functional or pseudogenic. In the later analysis, no new phenotypic data were used to find candidate immune exposures; instead, reliance was placed on TCR beta sequences and their occurrence across donors. Class I and class II HLA loci were covered by the typing at four-digit resolution. Roughly five DR-DQ haplotypes were handled as single units for association and clustering, since linkage in the cohort was strong. The study profiled the T cell repertoires of under 700 subjects by immunosequencing and related them to cytomegalovirus serostatus. To predict cytomegalovirus infection status, the study combined high-throughput TCR immunosequencing, statistical association of individual TCRs with disease status, and machine learning. An early release covering roughly 600 HLA-typed donors comprised about 290 gigabases of sequencing data and 85 million to 100 million unique TCR sequences. Among roughly 370 genotyped donors of the cohort, an average of roughly 240,000 unique TCR beta nucleotide sequences were sequenced per donor, 15% to 20% of them non-productive.

Library prep was done by the immunoSEQ multiplex PCR assay. The multiplex PCR relied on a mix of 60 forward primers for TCR Vbeta segments and 13 reverse primers for TCR Jbeta segments. A multiplex PCR assay on genomic DNA amplified the CDR3 region of rearranged TCR beta genes. On the Illumina HiSeq System, the amplified TCR beta libraries were sequenced as 87-base-pair reads. The source study handled its data this way. In a later analysis, some 80 million unique TCR beta chains were counted across the 500 to 850 repertoires, and roughly 10 million of these chains were shared by at least two donors. To remove PCR and sequencing errors, raw reads were error-corrected and collapsed into unique sequences using a nearest-neighbor algorithm that merged closely related sequences. Alignment of CDR3 sequences to IMGT reference sequences was used to assign V, D and J gene segments. Each retained sequence needed at least a six-nucleotide match to both a V gene segment and a J gene segment. A rearrangement was called productive if the CDR3 had no stop codons and remained in frame with V and J, and every other rearrangement was called non-productive. CDR3 was defined according to IMGT convention as the region running from the second conserved V-encoded cysteine to the conserved J-encoded phenylalanine. The earlier analysis of approximately 500 of the donors excluded sequences that lacked an unambiguous match to a single V gene segment. In an earlier analysis of 587 of the donors, a V segment was called functional when productive rearrangements were above 56.7%, and segregating when the standard deviation between donors exceeded 5%. A statistical classification framework was developed to diagnose cytomegalovirus status using the catalog of TCR beta chain sequences. In a later analysis, V and J genes were assigned by comparing TCR nucleotide sequences against IMGT/GENE-DB human TR gene sequences. The TCRdist pipeline was used in a later analysis to assign CDR3 sequences and most-parsimonious VDJ recombination scenarios. In a later analysis, every TCR beta chain was defined by the combination of its CDR3 amino acid sequence and its V-gene family, and reads without a unique V-gene family were dropped. To address suspected cross-contamination and a sequencing artifact, a later analysis removed a few hundred highly shared, low-generation-probability nucleotide sequences. A later analysis calculated a clonal expansion index for each public chain from normalized within-repertoire ranks of inferred template counts. A later analysis computed generation probabilities with a VDJ recombination model fitted to out-of-frame rearrangements, and checked the results against IGoR. In a later analysis, hypergeometric tests were used to score TCR-TCR, TCR-HLA and TCR-CMV co-occurrence, with a repertoire-size bias correction applied to TCR pairs. A later analysis estimated false discovery rates by permuting HLA or CMV assignments 20 times. In a later analysis, co-occurring TCRs were grouped using DBSCAN, with TCRdist sequence similarity added in when clustering inside HLA-allele-positive subsets. Repertoires with fewer than 30,000 or more than 120,000 public chains, plus five repertoires with anomalous nucleotide sharing, were excluded from co-occurrence clustering. TCRdb took this table from immuneACCESS and kept in-frame rearrangements with V and J called. Such tables lack part of the clones; where checked against another copy, unresolved V genes explain under half of the gap, and the rest is unexplained. V, J and clone size are taken as reported in that table, and D and trimming were inferred from the DNA itself. Present in this sample are some 100,000 clones, 77% of which were seen just once. The ten largest make up 10% to 11% of the sample.

In total, 600 or so healthy bone marrow donors made up the cohort. All cohort members were sampled while nominally healthy, although unrecorded immune exposures were likely present. The donor tested CMV seropositive and was one of the 289 seropositive cohort members. Every donor gave a peripheral blood sample, and the peripheral blood mononuclear cells from that sample were used for TCR beta sequencing. Genomic DNA was extracted from the blood cell samples with the Qiagen DNeasy Blood Extraction Kit. The germline V gene supplies CDR1 MDHEN and CDR2 SYDVKM. V has 6 bases trimmed and J has 4 bases trimmed; junction bases matching no gene number 12. The CDR3 runs 16 amino acids, cysteine and phenylalanine included. Only the CDR3 DNA is retained, 48 bases long and in frame from the first base. Worth noting for this clone: What antigen it recognizes has not been identified. The record has no base qualities; no much larger clone is one base away.

The research as a whole found: Immune exposure information for the cohort was limited to CMV serostatus. At a false discovery rate of 0.05, a later analysis linked about 16,000 TCR beta sequences to specific HLA alleles. The classifier was reported to diagnose cytomegalovirus status with high specificity and sensitivity in both the original and validation cohorts. Only TCR beta chains were sequenced in this cohort, and the absence of alpha or paired-chain data limited detectable features. Most CMV-associated TCR beta chains appeared to be HLA-restricted in a later analysis, and the HLA associations seemed to be driven largely by CMV exposure. Because counts were too low, seventeen rarely observed V segments, including chromosome 9 orphons, were left out of the earlier analysis of approximately 500 of the donors. Because HLA typing was missing for some donors at each locus, association tests included only the typed subset. In a later analysis, TCR association rates were found to vary across HLA loci, with the most associated TCRs seen for DRB1 alleles and the fewest for HLA-C alleles. In a later genetic analysis, fewer N-insertions in productive TCRs were reported among donors in an Asian-associated ancestry cluster than the roughly 700-donor mean. A total of fewer than 200 TCR beta chains were listed by the study as associated with cytomegalovirus. According to the authors, the approach could potentially be generalized to other disease states and immunological phenotypes. A later analysis reported that several top co-occurrence clusters appeared linked to parvovirus B19, influenza, CMV and Epstein-Barr virus. When HLA alleles, especially DR and DQ, strongly co-occurred, TCR associations were difficult to assign to individual alleles. The presence/absence analyses assumed that sequencing depth was roughly uniform across donors, and that assumption may not be true. In a later analysis, HLA-associated TCR beta chains showed more clonal expansion and lower generation probabilities than non-associated chains that were equally common. Because the 87-base-pair reads could not distinguish some IMGT-functional V segments, including TRBV6-2 and TRBV6-3, those segments were excluded. A cluster of highly shared sequence variants was judged likely to be a technical artifact of the sequencing pipeline. Three of the identified cytomegalovirus-associated TCR beta chains were confirmed in vitro to be specific for cytomegalovirus antigens. Across donors, most TCR sequences were observed very rarely, whereas some public TCRs were present in many individuals. A later genetic analysis associated a missense DCLRE1C variant with V-gene and J-gene trimming of TCR beta chains, and an independent cohort replicated the association. In an earlier analysis of about 600 of the donors, most TCR beta V segments appeared in productive rearrangements about 87% or about 30% of the time, broadly matching IMGT annotations. A further reported finding was that TCR beta sequences accurately predicted the HLA-A and HLA-B alleles for most subjects in the first cohort. Correlated functional status among segregating V segments might be attributable to linkage disequilibrium, but an unknown experimental factor could not be ruled out.

The source is a man aged 35-49 years in good health and CMV-seropositive. The rearrangement combines TRBV28 with TRBJ2-3; 8 central bases correspond to TRBD2. The sample comprised PBMCs. The nucleotide sequence reads as follows: TGTGCCAGCAGCCCTCTCTGGCGGGGGGTCCCAGATACGCAGTATTTT. Its protein product is CASSPLWRGVPDTQYF.